The clone carrying this T cell receptor (beta chain) appeared a few times. Its antigen is not known. TCRdb redid the calling of the 5' RACE reads with MiXCR, one entry per CDR3 protein. The data show about 320,000 distinct CDR3 sequences, roughly an eighth seen once. This entry is derived from a study of T-cell memory formation after mild COVID-19. For the study at large: Across donors, TCR clusters were largely donor specific.

The V segment lost 4 bases and the J segment 4 bases; nucleotides outside the gene matches: 4. The CDR3 totals 15 residues. Germline V gene data show CDR1 as LGHDT and CDR2 as YNNKEL (reference sequence). Findings and limits, study-wide: The main location of contracting CD4+ clones was CM and EM, and that of contracting CD8+ clones was EMRA. Clones shrinking from day 15 to 85 showed even CD4/CD8 mixes; later expanders tilted CD4+.

Sequencing was performed on PBMCs or a T cell subset sorted from them (not recorded which). The genes are TRBV3-1 and TRBJ1-5; 10 bases align to TRBD1. This TCR was sampled from a man aged 18 to 30 who had mild COVID-19 (a few samples of this study predate the infection). Cell type and time point are not known. The DNA for the CDR3 is TGTGCCAGCAGCCGGGACAGGGGCTTAAATCAGCCCCAGCATTTT. It encodes CASSRDRGLNQPQHF.